Below, one T cell receptor (beta chain) is given with its context. The sample is drawn from a study of blood T cell repertoires in COVID-19. The wider study: The analysed material was cDNA or gDNA that came from T cells, B-cell-depleted T cells, or PBMCs.

The CDR3 is 13 residues long. Trimming pared 6 bases from V and 7 bases from J, leaving 15 bases between. Germline V lookup: CDR1 KGHSH, CDR2 LQKENI. Per the authors' pipeline: Scientists estimated how many nucleated cells there were by amplifying reference gene primers. The repertoire was sequenced with immunoSEQ multiplex PCR; TCRdb's copy has only in-frame clones and lacks some. That table is the source of V, J and clone size, and D and trimming were worked out from the DNA. Among 100,000 to 150,000 clones listed, about 87% were seen once. The TCR originated in a man aged 50 to 60 with acute or convalescent COVID-19. The chain couples TRBV18 to TRBJ1-1, with D unclear. Sequenced material: peripheral blood. CDR3 residues: CASSLVSEGEAFF. As DNA, the CDR3 is TGTGCCAGCTCCCTGGTTAGTGAGGGTGAAGCTTTCTTT. The full variable domain, its missing parts supplied by reference TRBV18 and TRBJ1-1, is NAGVMQNPRHLVRRRGQEARLRCSPMKGHSHVYWYRQLPEEGLKFMVYLQKENIIDESGMPKERFSAEFPKEGPSILRIQQVVRGDSAAYFCASSLVSEGEAFFGQGTRLTVV.